This T cell receptor (beta chain) originates from a study of spatial heterogeneity in lung cancer. Study-level background: Detection consistently captured more beta-chain sequences than alpha-chain sequences. Overall study findings and caveats: Ubiquitous and regional expanded TCR counts correlated with ubiquitous and regional nonsynonymous mutations, respectively. Mutation tallies in tumors tracked expanded intratumoral alpha and beta TCR counts.

As for time point: sample taken at primary tumor resection. TCRdb called the 5' RACE reads again in MiXCR, with one record for every CDR3 protein. The repertoire consists of roughly 10,000 distinct CDR3 sequences, with approximately 10% occurring once and the leading ten covering under 15%. This clonotype was picked up a small number of times. Its cognate antigen is unknown. Germline V lookup: CDR1 MGHRA, CDR2 YSYEKL. The CDR3 has 17 residues. V gave up 3 bases and J gave up 4 bases; unmatched junction bases: 12. This chain links TRBV4-1 with TRBJ2-3, with 8 bases that match TRBD1. This specimen consisted of lung tumor tissue, obtained at surgery. This clonotype was sampled from a female donor with early-stage non-small cell lung cancer. This CDR3 is CASSHQSTGGPADTQYF. In nucleotides, the CDR3 is TGCGCCAGCAGCCACCAAAGTACAGGGGGGCCGGCAGATACGCAGTATTTT.